One and the same sample provided the 5 T cell receptor beta chains below, sequenced in a study of blood T cell repertoires in COVID-19. Clones were read by immunoSEQ multiplex PCR, and TCRdb kept only the in-frame ones, dropping some. The table has 40,000 to 45,000 clones, 70% to 90% seen once. The sample consisted of peripheral blood. Receptors originate from a human donor in a cohort sampled during active COVID-19.

The chain links TRBV12-5 to TRBJ2-3, with TRBD2 matching over 11 bases. The CDR3 loop spans 17 amino acids. Trimming at V came to 7 bases and at J to 0 bases, leaving 9 bases not matched to a gene. In germline, CDR1 is LGHNT, CDR2 FRNRAP. The CDR3 DNA is TGTGCTAGTGTCTCAGAGGCTAGCGGGGGGAGCACAGATACGCAGTATTTT. It yields the protein CASVSEASGGSTDTQYF.

The V gene is TRBV4-1, the J gene TRBJ2-5; D gene unclear. Trimming took 0 bases from V and 4 from J, leaving 12 bases between them. Germline V gives CDR1 MGHRA, CDR2 YSYEKL. The CDR3 contains 15 residues. The CDR3 protein is CASSQDSRSRETQYF. The DNA of the CDR3 is TGCGCCAGCAGCCAAGATTCGAGGAGTAGAGAGACCCAGTACTTC.

The chain recombines TRBV11-2 with TRBJ2-7; D possibly corresponds to TRBD2 (5 bases). The germline CDR1 and CDR2 sequences are SGHAT and FQNNGV. The CDR3 has 14 residues. The germline V and J ends were trimmed by 1 base and 1 base, with 8 bases remaining between them. The CDR3 DNA follows: TGTGCCAGCAGCTTAGCCAGGACTTCCTACGAGCAGTACTTC. Amino acids: CASSLARTSYEQYF.

This clone was counted once. The V call is TRBV6-5, the J call TRBJ1-1; 9 bases map to TRBD1. V gave up 6 bases and J gave up 6 bases; unmatched junction bases: 8. Germline-derived CDR1 and CDR2 are MNHEY and SVGAGI. CDR3 length: 14 amino acids. For the CDR3, the DNA is TGTGCCAGCAGGAAACAGGGGGCCAAGTCTGAAGCTTTCTTT. Its protein is CASRKQGAKSEAFF.

J is TRBJ2-6 and V is TRBV4-1; 7 bases line up with TRBD1. This CDR3 has 16 amino acids. Germline-derived CDR1 and CDR2 are MGHRA and YSYEKL. With V trimmed by 4 bases and J by 4 bases, 7 bases remained unmatched. CDR3 sequence (DNA): TGCGCCAGCAGCCCTACAGGGGCATCGGGGGCCAACGTCCTGACTTTC. Encoded protein: CASSPTGASGANVLTF.